These 9 T cell receptor beta chains originate from one sample sequenced in a study of cytomegalovirus exposure and HLA in healthy donors. Primers included in the PCR were 60 Vbeta and 13 Jbeta primers. Produced via immunoSEQ multiplex PCR; TCRdb's table is partial and in-frame only. The table includes 150,000 to 200,000 clones, around 78% detected once. Sample: PBMCs. The receptors come from a man aged 25 to 45 in good health and CMV-seronegative.

This clone was counted a single time. The chain couples TRBV2 to TRBJ2-7; possible D gene TRBD1, 6 bases. V gave up 8 bases and J gave up 1 base, with 9 bases separating them. The CDR3 runs 12 residues. The germline V gene encodes CDR1 SNHLY and CDR2 FYNNEI. The CDR3 loop is CASEDRSYEQYF. The CDR3 bases are TGTGCCAGCGAGGACAGATCCTACGAGCAGTACTTC.

The chain uses TRBV6-7 and TRBJ1-2, with D tentatively TRBD1 (5 bases). TRBV6-7 qualifies as an ORF whose function is uncertain. The ends were cut back, 7 bases at V and 4 bases at J, with 10 bases in the middle. This CDR3 contains 12 residues. As DNA, the CDR3 is TGTGCCAGCAATTGGGGGGGCTATGGCTACACCTTC. Translating gives CASNWGGYGYTF.

This rearrangement joins TRBV6-1 to TRBJ2-2; 7 bases map to TRBD1. The CDR3 sequence is 15 residues long. V gave up 3 bases and J gave up 5 bases; unmatched junction bases: 6. The V gene's germline CDR1 is MNHNS and CDR2 SASEGT. The CDR3 bases are TGTGCCAGCAGTGACGGGACAGTCAGGACCGGGGAGCTGTTTTTT. Translating gives CASSDGTVRTGELFF.

The rearrangement uses TRBV5-8 and TRBJ2-1; a possible D gene is TRBD1 (6 bases). The CDR3 has 14 amino acids. V was clipped by 4 bases and J by 2 bases, with 10 bases between them. Germline values: CDR1 SGHTS, CDR2 YDEGEE. CDR3 in amino acids: CASSLRDTYNEQFF. Here the CDR3 DNA reads TGTGCCAGCAGCCTCCGGGACACCTACAATGAGCAGTTCTTC.

The genes are TRBV7-6 and TRBJ2-1; 7 bases line up with TRBD2. The CDR3 is 17 residues long. The germline CDR1 and CDR2 sequences are SGHVS and FNYEAQ. V dropped 5 bases and J dropped 9; count of bases not matched to a gene: 19. CDR3 residues: CASSNAVASGKAGEQFF. Written as DNA, the CDR3 is TGTGCCAGCAGCAACGCGGTTGCTAGCGGTAAAGCTGGTGAGCAGTTCTTC.

About this clone itself: A read error may produce the germline difference seen at one junction end. V and J are TRBV4-1 and TRBJ2-5, with 10 bases that match TRBD2. CDR3 size: 15 residues. The germline V gene has CDR1 MGHRA and CDR2 YSYEKL. CDR3 region: CASSQELAGQEAQYF. The CDR3 nucleotides are TGCGCCAGCAGCCAAGAACTAGCGGGACAAGAGGCCCAGTACTTC.

The chain carries TRBV19 and TRBJ1-3; D unclear. The CDR3 length is 13 residues. Germline-derived CDR1 and CDR2 are LNHDA and SQIVND (reference sequence). V lost 6 bases, J lost 2 bases, and 8 bases lay in between. CDR3 nucleotide sequence: TGTGCCAGTAGGTCCACAGCTGGAAACACCATATATTTT. Protein sequence: CASRSTAGNTIYF.

The chain couples TRBV5-1 to TRBJ2-1, with 10 bases identical to TRBD2. The CDR3 is 15 residues long. J lost 6 bases, V lost 4 bases, and 7 bases had no gene match. Germline V gene data show CDR1 as SGHRS and CDR2 as YFSETQ. CDR3 in DNA: TGCGCCAGCAGCACTGGACTAGCGGTCCCCAATGAGCAGTTCTTC. This encodes CASSTGLAVPNEQFF.

This clone was counted a few times. The chain employs TRBV19 and TRBJ1-1; D remains ambiguous. Trimming left V 5 bases short and J 3 bases short, with 10 bases between. From germline, CDR1 is LNHDA and CDR2 SQIVND (reference sequence). CDR3 length: 13 amino acids. The CDR3 sequence: CASSPRSDTEAFF. CDR3 in DNA: TGTGCCAGTAGTCCGCGGAGTGACACTGAAGCTTTCTTT.